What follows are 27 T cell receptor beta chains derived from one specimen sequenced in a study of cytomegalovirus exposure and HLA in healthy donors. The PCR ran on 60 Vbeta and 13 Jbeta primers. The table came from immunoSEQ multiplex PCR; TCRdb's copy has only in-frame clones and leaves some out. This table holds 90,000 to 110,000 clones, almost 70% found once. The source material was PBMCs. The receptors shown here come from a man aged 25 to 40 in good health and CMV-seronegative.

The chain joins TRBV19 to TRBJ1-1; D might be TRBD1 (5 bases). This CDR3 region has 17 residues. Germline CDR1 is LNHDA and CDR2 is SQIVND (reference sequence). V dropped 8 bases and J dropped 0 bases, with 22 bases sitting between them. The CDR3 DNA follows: TGTGCCAGTTCCAGGGCAGCTAAATTATCCCTGAACACTGAAGCTTTCTTT. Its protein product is CASSRAAKLSLNTEAFF.

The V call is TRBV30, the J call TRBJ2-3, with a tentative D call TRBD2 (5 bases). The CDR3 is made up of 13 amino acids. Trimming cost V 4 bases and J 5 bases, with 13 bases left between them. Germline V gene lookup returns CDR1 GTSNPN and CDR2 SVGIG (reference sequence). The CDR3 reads CAWIAPLGDTQYF. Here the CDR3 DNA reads TGTGCCTGGATAGCGCCCTTGGGAGATACGCAGTATTTT. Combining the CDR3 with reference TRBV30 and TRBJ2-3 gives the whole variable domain SQTIHQWPATLVQPVGSPLSLECTVEGTSNPNLYWYRQAAGRGLQLLFYSVGIGQISSEVPQNLSASRPQDRQFILSSKKLLLSDSGFYLCAWIAPLGDTQYFGPGTRLTVL.

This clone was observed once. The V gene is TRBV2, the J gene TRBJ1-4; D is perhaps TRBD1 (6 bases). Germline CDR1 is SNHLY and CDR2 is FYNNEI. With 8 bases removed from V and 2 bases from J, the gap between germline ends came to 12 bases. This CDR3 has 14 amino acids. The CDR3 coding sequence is TGTGCCAGCGAAGGGGGGGTGACTAATGAAAAACTGTTTTTT. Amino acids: CASEGGVTNEKLFF.

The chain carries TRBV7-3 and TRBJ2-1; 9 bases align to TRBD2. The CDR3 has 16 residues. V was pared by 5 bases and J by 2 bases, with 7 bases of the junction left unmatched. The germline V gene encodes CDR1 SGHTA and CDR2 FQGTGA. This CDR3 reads CASSKYLAGPYNEQFF. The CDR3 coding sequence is TGTGCCAGCAGCAAATACCTAGCGGGGCCCTACAATGAGCAGTTCTTC. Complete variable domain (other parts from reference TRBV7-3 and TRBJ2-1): GAGVSQTPSNKVTEKGKYVELRCDPISGHTALYWYRQSLGQGPEFLIYFQGTGAADDSGLPNDRFFAVRPEGSVSTLKIQRTERGDSAVYLCASSKYLAGPYNEQFFGPGTRLTVL.

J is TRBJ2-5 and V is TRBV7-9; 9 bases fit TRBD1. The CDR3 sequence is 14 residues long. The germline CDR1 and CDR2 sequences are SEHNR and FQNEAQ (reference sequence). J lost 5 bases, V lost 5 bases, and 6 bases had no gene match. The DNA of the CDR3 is TGTGCCAGCAGCAAGGGACAGGGTGGGGAGACCCAGTACTTC. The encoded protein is CASSKGQGGETQYF. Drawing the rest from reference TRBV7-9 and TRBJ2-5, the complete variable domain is DTGVSQNPRHKITKRGQNVTFRCDPISEHNRLYWYRQTLGQGPEFLTYFQNEAQLEKSRLLSDRFSAERPKGSFSTLEIQRTEQGDSAMYLCASSKGQGGETQYFGPGTRLLVL.

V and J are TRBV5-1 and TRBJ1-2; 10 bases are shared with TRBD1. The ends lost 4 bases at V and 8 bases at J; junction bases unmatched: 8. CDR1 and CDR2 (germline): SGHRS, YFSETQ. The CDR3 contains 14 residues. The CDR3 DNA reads TGCGCCAGCAGCGGGACAGGGGACATATTAGGCTACACCTTC. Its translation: CASSGTGDILGYTF.

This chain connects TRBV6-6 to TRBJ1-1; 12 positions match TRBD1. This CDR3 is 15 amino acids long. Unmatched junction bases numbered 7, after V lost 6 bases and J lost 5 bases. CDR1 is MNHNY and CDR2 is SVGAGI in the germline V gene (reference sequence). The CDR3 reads CASRGDRGRWTEAFF. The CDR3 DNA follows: TGTGCCAGCAGAGGGGACAGGGGGCGATGGACTGAAGCTTTCTTT.

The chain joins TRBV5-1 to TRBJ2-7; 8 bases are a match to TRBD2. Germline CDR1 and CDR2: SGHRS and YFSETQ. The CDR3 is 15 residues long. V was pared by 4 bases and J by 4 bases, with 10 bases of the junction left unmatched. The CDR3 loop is CASSGGSGSGYEQYF. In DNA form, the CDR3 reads TGCGCCAGCAGCGGTGGAAGCGGGAGTGGGTACGAGCAGTACTTC.

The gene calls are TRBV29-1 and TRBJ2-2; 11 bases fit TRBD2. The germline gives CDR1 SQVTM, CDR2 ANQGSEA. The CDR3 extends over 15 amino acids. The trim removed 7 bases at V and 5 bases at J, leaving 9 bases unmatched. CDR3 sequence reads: CSAITSGSGTGELFF. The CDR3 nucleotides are TGCAGCGCAATCACTAGCGGGAGCGGGACCGGGGAGCTGTTTTTT.

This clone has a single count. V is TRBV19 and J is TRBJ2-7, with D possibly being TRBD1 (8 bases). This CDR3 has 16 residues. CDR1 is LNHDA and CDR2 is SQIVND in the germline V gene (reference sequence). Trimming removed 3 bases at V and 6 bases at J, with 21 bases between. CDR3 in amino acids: CASSIGQGGGGGEQYF. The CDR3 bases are TGTGCCAGTAGTATCGGACAGGGAGGGGGCGGGGGCGAGCAGTACTTC.

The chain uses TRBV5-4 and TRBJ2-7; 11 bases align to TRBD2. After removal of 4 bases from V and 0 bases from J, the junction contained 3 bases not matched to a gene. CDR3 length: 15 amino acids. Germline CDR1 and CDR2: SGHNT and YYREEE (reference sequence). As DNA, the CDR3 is TGTGCCAGCAGCATCCTAGCGGGAGGCTCCTACGAGCAGTACTTC. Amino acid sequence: CASSILAGGSYEQYF.

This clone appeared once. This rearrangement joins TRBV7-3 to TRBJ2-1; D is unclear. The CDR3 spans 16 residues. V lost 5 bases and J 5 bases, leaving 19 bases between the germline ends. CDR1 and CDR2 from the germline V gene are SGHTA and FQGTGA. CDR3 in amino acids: CASSPRHTVSHNEQFF. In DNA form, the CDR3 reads TGTGCCAGCAGCCCCCGACATACCGTATCGCACAATGAGCAGTTCTTC.

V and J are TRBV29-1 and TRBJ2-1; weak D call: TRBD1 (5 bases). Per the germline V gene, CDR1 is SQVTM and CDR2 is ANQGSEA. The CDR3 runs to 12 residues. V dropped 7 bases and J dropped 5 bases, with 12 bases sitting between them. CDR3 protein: CSAGKRDNEQFF. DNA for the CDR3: TGCAGCGCAGGGAAGCGCGACAATGAGCAGTTCTTC.

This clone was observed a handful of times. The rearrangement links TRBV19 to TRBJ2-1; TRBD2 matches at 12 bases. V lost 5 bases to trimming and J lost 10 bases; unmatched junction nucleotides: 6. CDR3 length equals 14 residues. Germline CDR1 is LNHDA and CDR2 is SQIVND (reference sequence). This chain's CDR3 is CASSRLAGEGEQFF. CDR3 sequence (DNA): TGTGCCAGTAGTCGACTAGCGGGAGAAGGGGAGCAGTTCTTC.

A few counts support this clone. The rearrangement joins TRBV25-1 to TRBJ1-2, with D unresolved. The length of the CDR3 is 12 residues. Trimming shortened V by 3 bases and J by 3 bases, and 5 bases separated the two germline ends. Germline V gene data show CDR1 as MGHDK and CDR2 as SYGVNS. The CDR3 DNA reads TGTGCCAGCAGTGATACTTACTATGGCTACACCTTC. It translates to CASSDTYYGYTF.

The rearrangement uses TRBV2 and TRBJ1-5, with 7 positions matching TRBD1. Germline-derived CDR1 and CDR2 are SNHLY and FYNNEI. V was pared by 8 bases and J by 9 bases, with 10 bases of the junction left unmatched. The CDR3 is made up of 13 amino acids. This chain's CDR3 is CASGGQDQGPQHF. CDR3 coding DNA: TGTGCCAGCGGTGGACAGGATCAGGGGCCCCAGCATTTT.

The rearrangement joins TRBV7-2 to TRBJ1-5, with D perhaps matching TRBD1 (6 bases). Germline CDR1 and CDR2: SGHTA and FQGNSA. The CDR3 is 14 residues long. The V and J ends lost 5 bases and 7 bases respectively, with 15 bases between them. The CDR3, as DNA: TGTGCCAGCAGCCGGATACAGGGAGGGCAGCCCCAGCATTTT. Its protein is CASSRIQGGQPQHF.

CDR3 sequence: CASSQDRGETQYF. CDR3 sequence (DNA): TGTGCCAGCAGTCAGGACAGGGGTGAGACCCAGTACTTC. The rearrangement links TRBV6-6 to TRBJ2-5; 9 positions match TRBD1. The CDR3 length is 13 residues. Germline-derived CDR1 and CDR2 are MNHNY and SVGAGI (reference sequence). V lost 5 bases and J lost 5; bases outside the gene matches: 3.

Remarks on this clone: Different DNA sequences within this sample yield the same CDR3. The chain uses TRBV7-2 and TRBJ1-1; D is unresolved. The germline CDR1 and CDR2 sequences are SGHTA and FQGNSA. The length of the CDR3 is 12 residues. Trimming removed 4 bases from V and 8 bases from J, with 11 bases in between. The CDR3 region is CASSYRETEAFF. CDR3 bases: TGTGCCAGCAGCTATAGAGAAACCGAAGCTTTCTTT.

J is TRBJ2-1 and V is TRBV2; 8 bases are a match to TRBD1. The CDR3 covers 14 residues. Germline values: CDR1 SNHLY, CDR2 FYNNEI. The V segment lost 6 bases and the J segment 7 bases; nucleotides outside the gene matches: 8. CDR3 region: CASRQGAPLNEQFF. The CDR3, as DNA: TGTGCCAGCAGGCAGGGGGCCCCTCTGAATGAGCAGTTCTTC.

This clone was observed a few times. The CDR3 spells CASSGQGIGGYTF. CDR3 coding DNA: TGTGCCAGCAGTGGGCAGGGGATCGGCGGCTACACCTTC. The chain recombines TRBV2 with TRBJ1-2; possibly TRBD1 for D (6 bases). V was cut by 4 bases and J by 8 bases, with 14 bases left in between. Germline lookup yields CDR1 SNHLY and CDR2 FYNNEI. This CDR3 contains 13 residues. Full variable domain (rest looked up from reference TRBV2 and TRBJ1-2): EPEVTQTPSHQVTQMGQEVILRCVPISNHLYFYWYRQILGQKVEFLVSFYNNEISEKSEIFDDQFSVERPDGSNFTLKIRSTKLEDSAMYFCASSGQGIGGYTFGSGTRLTVV.

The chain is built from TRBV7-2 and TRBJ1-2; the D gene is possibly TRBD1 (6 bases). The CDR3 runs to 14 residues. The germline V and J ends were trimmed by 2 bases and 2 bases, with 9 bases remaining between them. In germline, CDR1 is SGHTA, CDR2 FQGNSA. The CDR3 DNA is TGTGCCAGCAGCTTAACAGGGTCAAACTATGGCTACACCTTC. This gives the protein CASSLTGSNYGYTF.

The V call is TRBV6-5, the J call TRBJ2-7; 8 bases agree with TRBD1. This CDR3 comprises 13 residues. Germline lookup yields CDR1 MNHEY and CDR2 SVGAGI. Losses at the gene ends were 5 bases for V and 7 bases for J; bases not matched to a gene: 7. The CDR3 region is CASSRRRQGEQYF. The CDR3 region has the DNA TGTGCCAGCAGTCGACGAAGACAGGGGGAGCAGTACTTC.

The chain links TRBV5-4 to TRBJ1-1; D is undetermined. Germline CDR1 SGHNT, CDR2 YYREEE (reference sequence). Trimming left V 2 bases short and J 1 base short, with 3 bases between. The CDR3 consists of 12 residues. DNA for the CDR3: TGTGCCAGCAGCTTCGGGAACACTGAAGCTTTCTTT. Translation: CASSFGNTEAFF.

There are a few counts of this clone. In DNA form, the CDR3 reads TGTGCCAGCAGCTTAGGAAACCAGACAGGGGTAGCCACAGATACGCAGTATTTT. It is translated as CASSLGNQTGVATDTQYF. The V gene is TRBV11-3, the J gene TRBJ2-3; 8 nucleotides line up with TRBD1. CDR3 size: 18 residues. CDR1 is SGHNT and CDR2 is YENEEA in the germline V gene. The V and J ends lost 1 base and 2 bases, in that order; junction bases with no gene match: 11.

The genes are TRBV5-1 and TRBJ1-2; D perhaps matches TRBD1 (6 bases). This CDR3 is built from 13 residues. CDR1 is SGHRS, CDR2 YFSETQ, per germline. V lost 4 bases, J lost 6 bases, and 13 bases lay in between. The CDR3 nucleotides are TGCGCCAGCAGCGTGGCGTCAGGGGATGGCTACACCTTC. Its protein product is CASSVASGDGYTF. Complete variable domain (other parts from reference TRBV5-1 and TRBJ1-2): KAGVTQTPRYLIKTRGQQVTLSCSPISGHRSVSWYQQTPGQGLQFLFEYFSETQRNKGNFPGRFSGRQFSNSRSEMNVSTLELGDSALYLCASSVASGDGYTFGSGTRLTVV.

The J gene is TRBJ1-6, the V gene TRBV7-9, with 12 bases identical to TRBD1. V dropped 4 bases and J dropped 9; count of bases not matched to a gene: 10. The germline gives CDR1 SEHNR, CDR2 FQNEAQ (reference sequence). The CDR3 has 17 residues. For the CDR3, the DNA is TGTGCCAGCAGCTCCACACCTACGGGACAGGGGGCTTCACCCCTCCACTTT. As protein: CASSSTPTGQGASPLHF.